What follows are 31 T cell receptor beta chains derived from one specimen sequenced in a study of cytomegalovirus exposure and HLA in healthy donors. Researchers ran the PCR with 60 Vbeta and 13 Jbeta primers. TCRdb keeps only in-frame clones here, not all; method: immunoSEQ multiplex PCR. The sample lists over 150,000 clones; 70% to 90% were seen once. Material for sequencing was PBMCs. All receptors come from a woman in her twenties or thirties in good health and CMV-seropositive.

The chain employs TRBV29-1 and TRBJ2-1, with a tentative D call TRBD2 (6 bases). CDR1 SQVTM and CDR2 ANQGSEA come from the germline V gene. V lost 4 bases to trimming and J lost 3 bases, with 10 bases between them. CDR3 length: 13 residues. The CDR3 region has the DNA TGCAGCGTTGGGAGGGAACTCTACAATGAGCAGTTCTTC. Its translation: CSVGRELYNEQFF.

This clone came up once. This chain joins TRBV2 and TRBJ2-7; D not resolved. V was clipped by 7 bases and J by 2 bases, with 12 bases between them. Germline loops: CDR1 SNHLY, CDR2 FYNNEI. CDR3 size: 13 residues. The CDR3 spells CASTGPGTYEQYF. The DNA of the CDR3 is TGTGCCAGCACTGGCCCGGGTACCTACGAGCAGTACTTC.

The chain links TRBV19 to TRBJ1-3, with D tentatively TRBD1 (5 bases). Trimming cost V 1 base and J 4 bases, with 11 bases left between them. This CDR3 has 15 amino acids. CDR1 LNHDA and CDR2 SQIVND come from the germline V gene (reference sequence). CDR3 region: CASSIGRDFGNTIYF. CDR3 in DNA: TGTGCCAGTAGTATAGGCCGGGACTTCGGAAACACCATATATTTT.

The chain recombines TRBV28 with TRBJ1-2; D might be TRBD1 (5 bases). The CDR3 sequence is 14 residues long. V shed 4 bases and J shed 6 bases, with 15 bases lying between them. Per germline, CDR1 MDHEN and CDR2 SYDVKM. The CDR3 DNA reads as TGTGCCAGCAGTTACCGGGCGACAGATAATGGCTACACCTTC. It specifies CASSYRATDNGYTF.

The chain employs TRBV14 and TRBJ1-1; D ambiguous. The CDR3 totals 13 residues. Between the trimmed V and J ends, which lost 2 bases and 1 base, there was a span of 5 bases. Germline V gene data show CDR1 as SGHDN and CDR2 as FVKESK. CDR3 amino acids: CASSQKRNTEAFF. Here the CDR3 DNA reads TGTGCCAGCAGCCAAAAGCGGAACACTGAAGCTTTCTTT.

The V call is TRBV4-3, the J call TRBJ2-2, with 9 nucleotides matching TRBD2. The V gene end was trimmed by 3 bases and the J gene end by 1 base; junction bases not matched to a gene: 15. The CDR3 totals 20 residues. Germline V gene lookup returns CDR1 LGHNA and CDR2 YSLEER. The CDR3 here is CASSQPPWAGGLKNTGELFF. Written as DNA, the CDR3 is TGCGCCAGCAGCCAGCCCCCTTGGGCGGGGGGGCTTAAGAACACCGGGGAGCTGTTTTTT.

V is TRBV27 and J is TRBJ2-3, with 7 nucleotides matching TRBD2. V shed 2 bases and J 3 bases; nucleotides not matched to a gene: 2. The germline V gene has CDR1 MNHEY and CDR2 SMNVEV (reference sequence). This CDR3 comprises 14 residues. In DNA, the CDR3 is TGTGCCAGCAGTTTAGAGGGACTAACAGATACGCAGTATTTT. This gives the protein CASSLEGLTDTQYF.

This clone has a single count. The CDR3 DNA reads TGTGCCAGCAGCGCATCGATGGCAGGGGGCGCGAGGGGAAACACCATATATTTT. It translates to CASSASMAGGARGNTIYF. The gene calls are TRBV9 and TRBJ1-3; the match to TRBD1 covers 8 bases. The CDR3 has 18 residues. Trimming took 3 bases from V and 4 from J; bases not matched to a gene: 15. Per germline, CDR1 SGDLS and CDR2 YYNGEE.

The chain recombines TRBV7-6 with TRBJ1-6; no reliable D call. The germline V gene encodes CDR1 SGHVS and CDR2 FNYEAQ. The CDR3 spans 13 residues. The ends were cut back, 6 bases at V and 7 bases at J, with 10 bases in the middle. CDR3 DNA sequence: TGTGCCAGCAGTGATTCGGGGAATTCACCCCTCCACTTT. Translated, it gives CASSDSGNSPLHF.

V is TRBV7-2 and J is TRBJ2-7, with D tentatively TRBD1 (6 bases). The CDR3 covers 15 residues. Trimming stripped 0 bases from V and 3 bases from J, with 12 bases between. Germline values: CDR1 SGHTA, CDR2 FQGNSA. The DNA of the CDR3 is TGTGCCAGCAGCTTAGCGTTAGGACAGAACTACGAGCAGTACTTC. This translates into CASSLALGQNYEQYF.

V is TRBV14 and J is TRBJ2-7; D uncertain. CDR3 length: 15 amino acids. CDR1 is SGHDN, CDR2 FVKESK, per germline. V lost 7 bases and J 1 base, leaving 17 bases between the germline ends. The CDR3 coding sequence is TGTGCCAGCACCCCAAGACTGCGCAGATCCTACGAGCAGTACTTC. Protein: CASTPRLRRSYEQYF.

This rearrangement joins TRBV18 to TRBJ1-2; D possibly corresponds to TRBD1 (6 bases). This CDR3 is built from 17 residues. Trimming took 6 bases from V and 4 from J, leaving 24 bases between them. CDR1 is KGHSH and CDR2 is LQKENI in the germline V gene. In DNA, the CDR3 is TGTGCCAGCTCCACAACGAGCAGGGGTCCGAACGGCTATGGCTACACCTTC. This sequence encodes CASSTTSRGPNGYGYTF.

The rearrangement uses TRBV7-9 and TRBJ1-1; 7 bases are a match to TRBD1. Trimming cost V 5 bases and J 5 bases; bases outside gene matches: 11. Germline loops: CDR1 SEHNR, CDR2 FQNEAQ (reference sequence). The CDR3 loop spans 15 amino acids. CDR3 in amino acids: CASSPWTGGKTEAFF. The CDR3 DNA follows: TGTGCCAGCAGCCCATGGACAGGAGGGAAAACTGAAGCTTTCTTT.

This clone appeared a single time. V usage is TRBV27 and J usage is TRBJ2-5, with TRBD2 as a possible D gene (6 bases). Germline V gives CDR1 MNHEY, CDR2 SMNVEV (reference sequence). V was cut by 6 bases and J by 3 bases, with 11 bases left in between. The CDR3 length is 13 residues. CDR3 residues: CASSIGGEETQYF. In DNA form, the CDR3 reads TGTGCCAGCAGCATTGGCGGGGAAGAGACCCAGTACTTC.

The genes are TRBV6-6 and TRBJ2-5, with 11 nucleotides matching TRBD1. The J call may be mistaken, given a closer DNA end match to TRBJ2-7. Germline CDR1 is MNHNY and CDR2 is SVGAGI (reference sequence). The CDR3 totals 14 residues. This CDR3 is CASSLDRGQNEQYF. The CDR3, as DNA: TGTGCCAGCAGCCTGGACAGGGGGCAGAACGAGCAGTACTTC.

This chain connects TRBV9 to TRBJ1-1, with TRBD1 identical over 7 bases. Germline V lookup: CDR1 SGDLS, CDR2 YYNGEE. The CDR3 has 13 residues. The junction had 6 bases not matched to a gene; V was cut back by 4 bases and J by 6 bases. The CDR3 sequence: CASSPGTVSEAFF. In DNA form, the CDR3 reads TGTGCCAGCAGCCCCGGGACAGTTTCTGAAGCTTTCTTT.

CDR3 sequence: CASSCIKWAGGQPQHF. For the CDR3, the DNA is TGTGCCAGCAGCTGTATCAAATGGGCAGGGGGTCAGCCCCAGCATTTT. The chain joins TRBV11-1 to TRBJ1-5, with 7 bases matching TRBD1. Germline CDR1 is SGHAT and CDR2 is FQDESV (reference sequence). The CDR3 spans 16 residues. The V and J ends lost 4 bases and 6 bases, in that order; junction bases with no gene match: 12.

V is TRBV19 and J is TRBJ2-7, with 7 bases lining up with TRBD1. Unmatched junction bases numbered 8, after V lost 5 bases and J lost 7 bases. The germline V gene has CDR1 LNHDA and CDR2 SQIVND (reference sequence). The CDR3 runs to 13 residues. The DNA for the CDR3 is TGTGCCAGTAGTCCGACAGGGCTAGAGGAGCAGTACTTC. Encoded protein: CASSPTGLEEQYF.

V is TRBV5-6 and J is TRBJ1-3; D is unresolved. Germline CDR1 SGHDT, CDR2 YYEEEE. CDR3 size: 14 residues. Trimming stripped 3 bases from V and 0 bases from J, with 7 bases between. The CDR3 protein is CASSSTASGNTIYF. CDR3 sequence (DNA): TGTGCCAGCAGCTCCACAGCCTCTGGAAACACCATATATTTT.

This clone was recorded a few times. V gene TRBV4-3 combines with J gene TRBJ2-3, with 8 bases fitting TRBD1. Germline V gives CDR1 LGHNA, CDR2 YSLEER. This CDR3 has 13 residues. V trimming: 3 bases; J trimming: 6 bases; junction bases outside the gene matches: 2. CDR3 amino acids: CASSQNRGDTQYF. The CDR3 region has the DNA TGCGCCAGCAGCCAGAACAGGGGGGATACGCAGTATTTT.

The rearrangement uses TRBV7-8 and TRBJ2-4, with 7 bases lining up with TRBD1. Germline lookup yields CDR1 SGHVS and CDR2 FQNEAQ. V gave up 2 bases and J gave up 1 base; unmatched junction bases: 11. CDR3 length: 18 amino acids. CDR3 loop: CASSLWNLTGQAKNIQYF. Here the CDR3 DNA reads TGTGCCAGCAGCTTATGGAATCTCACGGGACAGGCCAAAAACATTCAGTACTTC.

A word on this clone: The same CDR3 can be traced to other DNA sequences in this sample. V and J are TRBV27 and TRBJ1-5; 7 bases line up with TRBD1. J lost 7 bases, V lost 5 bases, and 8 bases had no gene match. The CDR3 loop spans 14 amino acids. Looked up from germline, CDR1 is MNHEY and CDR2 is SMNVEV (reference sequence). CDR3 bases: TGTGCCAGCAGTATGACAGGGTATCACCAGCCCCAGCATTTT. Encoded protein: CASSMTGYHQPQHF.

The chain combines TRBV19 with TRBJ2-1, with 12 bases identical to TRBD1. The CDR3 runs 16 residues. With 1 base clipped from V and 9 bases from J, the junction kept 7 bases outside the gene matches. Per the germline V gene, CDR1 is LNHDA and CDR2 is SQIVND (reference sequence). CDR3 sequence (DNA): TGTGCCAGTAGTATAGTCCCGGGACAGGGGGCGGGTGAGCAGTTCTTC. Translation: CASSIVPGQGAGEQFF. Based on the CDR3 plus reference TRBV19 and TRBJ2-1, the full variable domain is DGGITQSPKYLFRKEGQNVTLSCEQNLNHDAMYWYRQDPGQGLRLIYYSQIVNDFQKGDIAEGYSVSREKKESFPLTVTSAQKNPTAFYLCASSIVPGQGAGEQFFGPGTRLTVL.

This chain connects TRBV7-8 to TRBJ2-7; D may be TRBD1 (6 bases). This CDR3 is 18 amino acids long. V gave up 1 base and J gave up 4 bases, with 23 bases separating them. Germline lookup yields CDR1 SGHVS and CDR2 FQNEAQ. Here the CDR3 reads CASSLGITRSRGTYEQYF. The DNA of the CDR3 is TGTGCCAGCAGCTTAGGGATTACTAGAAGCAGGGGTACGTACGAGCAGTACTTC.

The rearrangement joins TRBV27 to TRBJ1-2; D is possibly TRBD1 (5 bases). The CDR3 length is 12 residues. Looked up from germline, CDR1 is MNHEY and CDR2 is SMNVEV (reference sequence). Trimming cost V 3 bases and J 7 bases, with 9 bases left between them. In nucleotides, the CDR3 is TGTGCCAGCAGTTTTCAGGGAGGTGGCTACACCTTC. The encoded protein is CASSFQGGGYTF.

V and J are TRBV7-8 and TRBJ2-7; no clear D gene. In germline, CDR1 is SGHVS, CDR2 FQNEAQ. The CDR3 loop spans 13 amino acids. For the CDR3, the DNA is TGTTCCTTCAAGCTAGAGCCGGCCTACGAGCAGTACTTC. Translated: CSFKLEPAYEQYF.

The J gene is TRBJ2-5, the V gene TRBV5-1; the D gene is possibly TRBD2 (8 bases). With 4 bases removed from V and 5 bases from J, the gap between germline ends came to 18 bases. Germline V gene lookup returns CDR1 SGHRS and CDR2 YFSETQ. This CDR3 is built from 15 residues. The CDR3 sequence is CASSLRGTRGETQYF. The DNA of the CDR3 is TGCGCCAGCAGCCTCAGGGGGACTAGAGGCGAGACCCAGTACTTC.

V gene TRBV19 combines with J gene TRBJ1-2; D possibly corresponds to TRBD1 (5 bases). Germline V gene lookup returns CDR1 LNHDA and CDR2 SQIVND (reference sequence). This CDR3 region has 17 residues. The V end was cut by 7 bases, the J end by 6 bases, with 27 bases between. As DNA, the CDR3 is TGTGCCAGTACCGAACAGGAGATTTCCCCTACTGTTGATGGCTACACCTTC. This sequence encodes CASTEQEISPTVDGYTF.

This chain connects TRBV29-1 to TRBJ1-2; D unresolved. The germline gives CDR1 SQVTM, CDR2 ANQGSEA. The CDR3 runs to 11 residues. The V end was cut by 5 bases, the J end by 13 bases, with 17 bases between. CDR3 nucleotides: TGCAGCGTTAGCATTTTTCGGGGTGGCACCTTC. Its translation is CSVSIFRGGTF.

The J gene is TRBJ1-6, the V gene TRBV7-3, with D perhaps TRBD1 (6 bases). Trimming shortened V by 3 bases and J by 9 bases, and 9 bases separated the two germline ends. The germline V gene encodes CDR1 SGHTA and CDR2 FQGTGA. The CDR3 loop spans 13 amino acids. CDR3 amino acids: CASSFLRGSPLHF. In nucleotides, the CDR3 is TGTGCCAGCAGCTTTCTCAGGGGTTCACCCCTCCACTTT.

The chain links TRBV4-2 to TRBJ2-2; D is unresolved. This CDR3 contains 15 residues. CDR1 and CDR2 (germline): LGHNA, YNFKEQ. V was clipped by 2 bases and J by 6 bases, with 13 bases between them. CDR3 bases: TGTGCCAGCAGCCAAACGCAGGCTCGACCCGGGGAGCTGTTTTTT. This sequence encodes CASSQTQARPGELFF.